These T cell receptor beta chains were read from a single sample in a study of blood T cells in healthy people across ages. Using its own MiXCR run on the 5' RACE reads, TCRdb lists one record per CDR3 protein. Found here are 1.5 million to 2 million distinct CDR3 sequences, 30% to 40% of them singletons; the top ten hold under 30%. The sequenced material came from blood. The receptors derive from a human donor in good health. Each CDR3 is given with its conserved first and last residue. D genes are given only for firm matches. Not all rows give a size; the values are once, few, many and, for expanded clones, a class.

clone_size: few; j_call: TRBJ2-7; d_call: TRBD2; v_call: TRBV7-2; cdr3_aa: CASSLELGLAFYEQYF; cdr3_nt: TGTGCCAGCAGCTTAGAATTGGGACTAGCTTTTTACGAGCAGTACTTC
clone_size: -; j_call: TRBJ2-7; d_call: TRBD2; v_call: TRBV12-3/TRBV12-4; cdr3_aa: CASSLRDLRGDDEQYF; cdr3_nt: TGTGCCAGCAGTTTAAGGGACCTCCGGGGGGACGACGAGCAGTACTTC
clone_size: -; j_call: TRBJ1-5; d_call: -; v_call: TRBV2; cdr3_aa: CASRMGSNQPQHF; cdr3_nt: TGTGCCAGCAGAATGGGTAGCAATCAGCCCCAGCATTTT
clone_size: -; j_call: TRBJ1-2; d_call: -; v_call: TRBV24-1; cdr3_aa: CATSQRGGAYGYTF; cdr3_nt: TGTGCCACCAGTCAGAGGGGGGGCGCCTATGGCTACACCTTC
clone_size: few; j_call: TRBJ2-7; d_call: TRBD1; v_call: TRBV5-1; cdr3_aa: CASTRRDSYEQYF; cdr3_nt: TGCGCCAGCACCCGTAGGGACAGCTACGAGCAGTACTTC
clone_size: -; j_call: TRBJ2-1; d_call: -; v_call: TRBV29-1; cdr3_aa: CSVVFGGSYNEQFF; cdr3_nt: TGCAGCGTAGTCTTCGGGGGTTCATACAATGAGCAGTTCTTC
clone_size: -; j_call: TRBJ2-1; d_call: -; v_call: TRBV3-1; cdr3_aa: CASSQDLEGQNEQFF; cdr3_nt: TGTGCCAGCAGCCAAGACCTGGAGGGACAAAATGAGCAGTTCTTC
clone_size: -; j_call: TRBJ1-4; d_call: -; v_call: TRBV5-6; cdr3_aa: CASSLEASVDEKLFF; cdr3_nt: TGTGCCAGCAGCTTGGAGGCCTCGGTTGATGAAAAACTGTTTTTT
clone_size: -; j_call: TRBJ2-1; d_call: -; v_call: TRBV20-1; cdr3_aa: CSARAPRNEQFF; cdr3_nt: TGCAGTGCTAGAGCCCCCCGCAATGAGCAGTTCTTC
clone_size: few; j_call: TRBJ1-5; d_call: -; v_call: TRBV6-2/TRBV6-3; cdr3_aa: CASSPGIRSQPQHF; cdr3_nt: TGTGCCAGCAGCCCAGGGATCAGGAGTCAGCCCCAGCATTTT
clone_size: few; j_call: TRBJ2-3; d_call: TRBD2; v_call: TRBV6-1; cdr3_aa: CASSERLAGSTDTQYF; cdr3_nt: TGTGCCAGCAGTGAACGGCTAGCGGGGAGCACAGATACGCAGTATTTT
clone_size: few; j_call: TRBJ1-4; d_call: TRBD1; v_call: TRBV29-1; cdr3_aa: CSVLKGGINEKLFF; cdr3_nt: TGCAGCGTGTTAAAAGGGGGCATCAATGAAAAACTGTTTTTT
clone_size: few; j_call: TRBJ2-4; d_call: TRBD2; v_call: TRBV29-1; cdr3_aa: CSVSSGLIQYF; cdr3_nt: TGCAGCGTTAGTAGCGGGCTTATTCAGTACTTC
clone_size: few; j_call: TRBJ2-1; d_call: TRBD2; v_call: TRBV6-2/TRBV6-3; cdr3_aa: CASSYLGLAGSLLSYNEQFF; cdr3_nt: TGTGCCAGCAGTTACCTGGGACTAGCGGGGAGCCTTCTCTCCTACAATGAGCAGTTCTTC
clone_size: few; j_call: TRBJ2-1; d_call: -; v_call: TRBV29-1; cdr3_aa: CSVEGAGSYNEQFF; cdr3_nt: TGCAGCGTTGAGGGGGCGGGCTCCTACAATGAGCAGTTCTTC
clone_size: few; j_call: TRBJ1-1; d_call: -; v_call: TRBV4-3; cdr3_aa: CASSQGTIWVNTEAFF; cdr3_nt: TGCGCCAGCAGCCAAGGGACCATATGGGTGAACACTGAAGCTTTCTTT
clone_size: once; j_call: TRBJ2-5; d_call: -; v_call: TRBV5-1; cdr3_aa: CASSLASDIQETQYF; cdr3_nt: TGCGCCAGCAGCTTGGCCTCAGATATCCAAGAGACCCAGTACTTC
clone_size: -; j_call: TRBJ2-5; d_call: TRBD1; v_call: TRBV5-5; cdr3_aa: CASGQGPNEETQYF; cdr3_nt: TGTGCCAGCGGACAGGGCCCGAACGAAGAGACCCAGTACTTC
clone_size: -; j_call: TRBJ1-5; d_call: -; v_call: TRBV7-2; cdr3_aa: CASSLEGQATQPQHF; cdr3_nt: TGTGCCAGCAGCTTAGAGGGGCAGGCTACTCAGCCCCAGCATTTT
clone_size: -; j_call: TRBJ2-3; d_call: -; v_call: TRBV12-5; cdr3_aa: CASGLGVLVADTQYF; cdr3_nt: TGTGCTAGTGGTTTGGGGGTGCTAGTCGCAGATACGCAGTATTTT
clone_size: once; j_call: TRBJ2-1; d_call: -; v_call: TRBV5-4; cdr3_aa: CASSIGTVSGQFF; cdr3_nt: TGTGCCAGCAGCATTGGTACTGTATCGGGGCAGTTCTTC
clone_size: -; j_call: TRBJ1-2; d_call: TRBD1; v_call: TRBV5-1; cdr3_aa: CASSLTPGQKNYGHTF; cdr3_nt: TGCGCCAGCAGCTTGACACCGGGACAGAAGAACTATGGCCACACCTTC
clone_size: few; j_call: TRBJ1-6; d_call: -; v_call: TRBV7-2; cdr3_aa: CASSLKASGQGISPLHF; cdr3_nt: TGTGCCAGCAGCCTTAAAGCGTCCGGTCAGGGGATATCACCCCTCCACTTT
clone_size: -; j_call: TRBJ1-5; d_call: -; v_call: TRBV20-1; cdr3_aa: CSAPGLGDQPQHF; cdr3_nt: TGCAGTGCTCCCGGTTTGGGAGATCAGCCCCAGCATTTT
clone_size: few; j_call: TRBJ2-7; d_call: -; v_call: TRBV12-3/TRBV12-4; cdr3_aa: CASSSARTVPDEQYF; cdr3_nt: TGTGCCAGCAGTTCCGCCCGGACTGTTCCCGACGAGCAGTACTTC
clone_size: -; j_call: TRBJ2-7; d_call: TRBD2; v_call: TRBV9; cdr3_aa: CASSSSGASSSYNEQYF; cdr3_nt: TGTGCCAGCAGTTCTAGCGGGGCGTCAAGCTCCTACAATGAGCAGTACTTC
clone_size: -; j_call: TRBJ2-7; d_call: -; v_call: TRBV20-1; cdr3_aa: CSATPGLVAYEQYF; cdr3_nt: TGCAGTGCTACACCGGGACTGGTTGCCTACGAGCAGTACTTC
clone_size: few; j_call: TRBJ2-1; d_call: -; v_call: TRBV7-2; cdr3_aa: CASSSDHSNEQFF; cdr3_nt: TGTGCCAGCAGCTCCGACCATAGCAATGAGCAGTTCTTC
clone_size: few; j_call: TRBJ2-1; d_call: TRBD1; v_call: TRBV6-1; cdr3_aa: CASRGPRTGGYNEQFF; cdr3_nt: TGTGCCAGCAGGGGACCGCGGACAGGGGGATACAATGAGCAGTTCTTC
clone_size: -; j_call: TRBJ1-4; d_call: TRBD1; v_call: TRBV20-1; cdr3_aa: CSARDSTGPEKLFF; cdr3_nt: TGCAGTGCTAGAGATTCGACAGGGCCTGAAAAACTGTTTTTT
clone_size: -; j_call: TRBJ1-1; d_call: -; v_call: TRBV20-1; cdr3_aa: CSAVGPTVNTEAFF; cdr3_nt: TGCAGTGCCGTGGGCCCTACAGTGAACACTGAAGCTTTCTTT
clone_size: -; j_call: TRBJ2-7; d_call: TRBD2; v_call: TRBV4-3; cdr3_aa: CASSLRLAGARLYEQYF; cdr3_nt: TGCGCCAGCAGCCTTCGACTAGCGGGGGCCCGACTCTACGAGCAGTACTTC
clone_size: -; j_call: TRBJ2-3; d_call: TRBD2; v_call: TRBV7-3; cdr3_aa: CASSSRLAKIDTQYF; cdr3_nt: TGTGCCAGCAGCTCCCGACTAGCGAAGATAGATACGCAGTATTTT
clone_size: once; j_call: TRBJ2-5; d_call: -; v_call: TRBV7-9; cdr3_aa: CASSHSRDTFQETQYF; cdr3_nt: TGTGCCAGCAGCCATTCCCGGGACACCTTCCAAGAGACCCAGTACTTC
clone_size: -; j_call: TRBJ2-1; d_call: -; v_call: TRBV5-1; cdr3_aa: CASSLSTLYNEQFF; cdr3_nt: TGCGCCAGCAGCCTTTCGACACTATACAATGAGCAGTTCTTC
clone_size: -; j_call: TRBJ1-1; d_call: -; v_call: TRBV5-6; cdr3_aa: CASSLVLVETEAFF; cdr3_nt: TGTGCCAGCAGCTTGGTTCTCGTGGAAACTGAAGCTTTCTTT
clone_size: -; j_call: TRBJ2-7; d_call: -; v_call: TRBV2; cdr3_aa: CASSEVLRGLHYEQYF; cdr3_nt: TGTGCCAGCAGTGAAGTCCTCCGGGGACTTCATTACGAGCAGTACTTC
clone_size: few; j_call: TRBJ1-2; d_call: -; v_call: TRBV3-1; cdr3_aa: CASSQVRDLGFGGYTF; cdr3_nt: TGTGCCAGCAGCCAAGTAAGGGACCTGGGGTTCGGTGGCTACACCTTC
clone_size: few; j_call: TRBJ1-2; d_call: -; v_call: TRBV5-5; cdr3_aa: CASSLMAGELNYGYTF; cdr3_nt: TGTGCCAGCAGCTTGATGGCAGGAGAACTTAACTATGGCTACACCTTC
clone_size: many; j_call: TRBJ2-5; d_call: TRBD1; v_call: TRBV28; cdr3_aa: CASSLLTGTGARETQYF; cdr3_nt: TGTGCCAGCAGTTTGTTAACCGGGACAGGGGCTAGAGAGACCCAGTACTTC
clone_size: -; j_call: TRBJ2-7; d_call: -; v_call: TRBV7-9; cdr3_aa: CASTSPGLTYEQYF; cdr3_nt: TGTGCCAGCACCTCCCCGGGACTGACCTACGAGCAGTACTTC
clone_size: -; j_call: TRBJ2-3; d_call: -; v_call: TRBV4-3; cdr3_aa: CASSQDRGASTDTQYF; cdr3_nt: TGCGCCAGCAGCCAAGATAGGGGGGCGAGCACAGATACGCAGTATTTT
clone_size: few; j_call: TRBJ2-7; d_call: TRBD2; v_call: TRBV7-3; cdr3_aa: CASSLGPPGGSTSYEQYF; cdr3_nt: TGTGCCAGCAGCTTAGGCCCCCCGGGGGGTTCTACCTCCTACGAGCAGTACTTC
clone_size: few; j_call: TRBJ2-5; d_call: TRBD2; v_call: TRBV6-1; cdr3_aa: CASSQGLAGVVETQYF; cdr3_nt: TGTGCCAGCAGTCAAGGACTAGCTGGCGTCGTGGAGACCCAGTACTTC
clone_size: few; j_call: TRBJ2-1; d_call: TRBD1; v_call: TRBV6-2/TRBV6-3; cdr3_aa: CASTDRGSSYNEQFF; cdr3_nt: TGTGCCAGCACCGACAGGGGTAGCTCCTACAATGAGCAGTTCTTC